This T cell receptor (beta chain) was sequenced during a study of shared clonotypes between healthy human individuals (dated by TCRdb to about 2020). Study-level background: A few men and a couple of women, aged 18 to 49 years, made up the cohort. To estimate repertoire size and how much clonotypes are shared between individuals, the study performed deep sequencing of blood TCR repertoires from 4 to 6 healthy adults. For each donor, CD4 naive and CD4 memory were each run on three plates, CD8 naive on two plates, and CD8 memory on one plate. Different laboratories and diverse techniques were used to prepare libraries and sequence TCR repertoires, to increase sequencing depth and limit assay-specific biases. Each donor's leukapheresis produced roughly between roughly 0.9 and 8.9 billion PBMCs. General findings and caveats noted by the study authors: Compared with non-shared clonotypes, the clonotypes found in all four sorted-subset donors had higher generation probabilities. When a few donors were compared, the shared fraction of clonotypes was about 5% for naive CD4, 3.5% for naive CD8, roughly 2.5% for memory CD4, and less than 0.5% for memory CD8. Sampling was restricted to blood, and TCR repertoires in tissue are likely to differ from TCR repertoires in blood. Pairwise subsampling indicated that sequencing depth was expected to affect the degree of clonotype sharing among donors. Even with the large sequencing depth, rarefaction of the sorted-subset datasets indicated that sequencing was incomplete. The small number of donors limited the genetic and exposure-history diversity represented. Naive subsets generally had larger estimated clonotype richness than memory subsets did.

Donors were healthy HIV-negative adults with no recently reported acute infections or vaccinations. Every donor was a Caucasian adult residing in Nashville, Tennessee, USA. CD4+ T cells were enriched by magnetic negative selection, after which naive cells were positively selected on CD45RA and the negative fraction was taken as the memory subset. After blood collection by leukapheresis, PBMCs were isolated using Ficoll-Histopaque density gradient centrifugation and then cryopreserved in the vapor phase of liquid nitrogen. Analytical flow cytometry was used to check the purity and quantity of each magnetically sorted T cell population. Genomic DNA was isolated from each sorted fraction and quantified by UV absorbance on a Nanodrop 2000c. CDR1 is given as LNHDA and CDR2 as SQIVND, both from the germline V gene (reference sequence). Here V drops 9 bases and J drops 5 bases, and the junction holds 8 bases not matched to any gene. Counted from cysteine to phenylalanine, this CDR3 has 15 amino acids. Left in the record is the CDR3 DNA by itself, 45 bases read in frame from the first base.

Using the deep immunoSEQ assay, multiplex PCR amplified TCR CDR3 regions from genomic DNA. Genomic DNA extracted from each cell subset was distributed evenly over all wells of several immunoSEQ 96-well plates, and each plate served as one replicate. For sorted subsets, around 200 ng genomic DNA, equal to tens of thousands of T cell genomes, was loaded into each replicate PCR. Purified libraries were quantified with a Qubit 3.0 fluorometer, sized on a Bioanalyzer 2100, and re-quantified with the KAPA Library Quantification kit. Every immunoSEQ 96-well plate was sequenced on a separate single-read 150-cycle Illumina NextSeq 550 flow cell. The source study handled its data this way. Because only junctional sequences without quality scores were contained in the immunoSEQ output, filtering matching that applied to full-length reads could not be performed. Sequences were annotated with PyIR, a Python wrapper for IgBLAST v1.9, and V/J genes and CDR3 were assigned using IMGT germline references. Reads with weak V/J assignments (E-value above 1e-6), missing CDR3, stop codons, out-of-frame junctions, or ambiguous translated residues were removed. V3J clonotypes were defined by identical inferred V gene, J gene, and CDR3 amino acid sequence. To compute the percentage overlap between repertoires, the number of shared unique clonotypes was divided by the size of the smaller repertoire. Richness of each repertoire was evaluated using RTK rarefaction, the Chao1 estimator, and Recon v2.1 estimates of unobserved clonotypes. OLGA was used to compute generation probabilities for all TCRbeta clonotypes that the gDNA method yielded from a few donors. TCRdb retrieved this table from immuneACCESS and kept in-frame rearrangements only. Not all clones are present; in checked studies, unresolved V genes account for under half, and no reason is known for the remainder. V, J and clone size are those of that table, while D and trimming were read from the DNA. The sample has 2.3 million or so clones on record, over 85% of them singletons. Clones ranked in the top ten supply approximately 0.4% of the sample.

This clone was recorded at least ten times. Its antigen is unknown. No clone much larger than this one lies a single base away; base qualities are absent. Material for sequencing was naive CD4+ T cells from PBMCs. The cell subset or site label on this specimen signifies: CD45RA+ positively selected. This receptor was taken from a man younger than 30 in good health. Some clones in this sample may be carry-over from other donors' samples. Recombination linked TRBV19 to TRBJ2-1; 12 bases in the junction line up with TRBD2. The bases read TGTGCCAGCCAGACTAGCGGGAGCCCCCACAATGAGCAGTTCTTC. This gives the protein CASQTSGSPHNEQFF.